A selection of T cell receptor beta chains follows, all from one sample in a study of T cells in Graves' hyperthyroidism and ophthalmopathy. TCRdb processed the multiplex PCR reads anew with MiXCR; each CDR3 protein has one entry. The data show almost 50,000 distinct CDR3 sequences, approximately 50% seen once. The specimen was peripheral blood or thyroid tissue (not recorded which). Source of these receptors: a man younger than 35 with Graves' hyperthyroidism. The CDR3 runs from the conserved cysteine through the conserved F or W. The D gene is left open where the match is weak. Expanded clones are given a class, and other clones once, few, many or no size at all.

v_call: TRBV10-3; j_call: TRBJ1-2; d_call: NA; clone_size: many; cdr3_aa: CAIRATGLDDGYTF; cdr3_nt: TGTGCCATCAGGGCAACAGGGTTGGATGATGGCTACACCTTC
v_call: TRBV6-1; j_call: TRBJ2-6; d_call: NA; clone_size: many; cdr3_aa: CASRRRGGANVLTF; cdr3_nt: TGTGCCAGCCGCCGGCGGGGTGGGGCCAACGTCCTGACTTTC
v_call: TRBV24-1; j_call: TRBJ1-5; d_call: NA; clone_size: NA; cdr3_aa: CASSEVGAGQPQHF; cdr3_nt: TGTGCCAGCAGTGAAGTAGGGGCCGGTCAGCCCCAGCATTTT
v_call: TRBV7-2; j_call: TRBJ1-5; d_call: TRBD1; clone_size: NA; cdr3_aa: CASSFNHRGWQPQHF; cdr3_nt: TGTGCCAGCAGCTTCAATCACAGGGGGTGGCAGCCCCAGCATTTT
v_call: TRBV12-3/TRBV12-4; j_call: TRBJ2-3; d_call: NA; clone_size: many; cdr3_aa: CASQGETDTQYF; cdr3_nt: TGTGCCAGCCAAGGGGAAACAGATACGCAGTATTTT
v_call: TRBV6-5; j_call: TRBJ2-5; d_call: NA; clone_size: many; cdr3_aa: CASSYDGYQETQYF; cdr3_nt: TGTGCCAGCAGTTACGATGGGTACCAAGAGACCCAGTACTTC
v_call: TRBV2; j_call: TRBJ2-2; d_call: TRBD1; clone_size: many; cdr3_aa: CASKRTGNTGELFF; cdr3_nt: TGTGCCAGCAAGAGGACAGGGAACACCGGGGAGCTGTTTTTT
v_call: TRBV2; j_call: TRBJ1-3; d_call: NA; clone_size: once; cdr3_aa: CASSEVQAGNTIYF; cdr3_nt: TGTGCCAGCAGTGAAGTACAGGCTGGAAACACCATATATTTT
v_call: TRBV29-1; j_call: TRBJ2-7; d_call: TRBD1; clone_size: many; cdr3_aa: CSVESGQGYEQYF; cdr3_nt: TGCAGCGTAGAATCGGGACAGGGCTACGAGCAGTACTTC
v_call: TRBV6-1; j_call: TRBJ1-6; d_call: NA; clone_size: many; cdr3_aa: CASRQESSYNSPLHF; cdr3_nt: TGTGCCAGCCGACAGGAAAGCTCCTATAATTCACCCCTCCACTTT
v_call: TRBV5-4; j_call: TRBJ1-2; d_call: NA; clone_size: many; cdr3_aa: CASSLGFGGLQDGYTF; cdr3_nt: TGTGCCAGCAGCTTGGGTTTTGGGGGGCTACAAGATGGCTACACCTTC
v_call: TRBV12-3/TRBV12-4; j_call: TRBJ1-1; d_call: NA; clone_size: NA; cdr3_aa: CASIPGPGEAFF; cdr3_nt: TGTGCCAGCATCCCAGGGCCCGGTGAAGCTTTCTTT
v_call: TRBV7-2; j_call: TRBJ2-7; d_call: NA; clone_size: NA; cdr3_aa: CASSRQYEQYF; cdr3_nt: TGTGCCAGCAGCCGCCAGTACGAGCAGTACTTC
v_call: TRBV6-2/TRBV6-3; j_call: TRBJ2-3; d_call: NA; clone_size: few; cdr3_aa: CASSLRGVPDTQYF; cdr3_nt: TGTGCCAGCAGCCTTAGGGGGGTCCCAGATACGCAGTATTTT
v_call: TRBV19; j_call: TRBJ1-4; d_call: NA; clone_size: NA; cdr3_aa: CASSSGRLNEKLFF; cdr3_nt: TGTGCCAGTAGCTCGGGGCGGCTTAATGAAAAACTGTTTTTT
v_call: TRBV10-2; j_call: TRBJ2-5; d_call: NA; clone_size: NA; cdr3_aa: CASSISGPVETQYF; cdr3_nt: TGCGCCAGCAGTATTAGCGGCCCCGTGGAGACCCAGTACTTC
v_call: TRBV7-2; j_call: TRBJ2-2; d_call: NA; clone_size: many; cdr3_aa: CASSSFRRDTGELFF; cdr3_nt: TGTGCCAGCAGCTCCTTCAGGAGGGACACCGGGGAGCTGTTTTTT
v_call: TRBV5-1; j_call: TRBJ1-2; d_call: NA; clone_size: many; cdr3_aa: CASSLVHHNYGYTF; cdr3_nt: TGCGCCAGCAGCTTGGTACATCATAACTATGGCTACACCTTC
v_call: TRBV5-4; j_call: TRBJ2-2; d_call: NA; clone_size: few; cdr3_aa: CASSRQRELFF; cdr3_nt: TGTGCCAGCAGCCGTCAGAGGGAGCTGTTTTTT
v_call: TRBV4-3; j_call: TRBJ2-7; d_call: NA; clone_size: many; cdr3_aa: CASSQELGNEQYF; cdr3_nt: TGCGCCAGCAGCCAAGAGTTGGGCAACGAGCAGTACTTC
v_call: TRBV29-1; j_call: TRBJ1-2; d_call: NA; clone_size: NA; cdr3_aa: CSVAPGVNFNYGYTF; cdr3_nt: TGCAGCGTTGCGCCAGGGGTAAACTTTAACTATGGCTACACCTTC
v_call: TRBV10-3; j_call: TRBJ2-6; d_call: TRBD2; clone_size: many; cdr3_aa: CAISESYSGGAFGANVLTF; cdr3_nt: TGTGCCATCAGTGAGTCGTATAGCGGGGGGGCCTTTGGGGCCAACGTCCTGACTTTC
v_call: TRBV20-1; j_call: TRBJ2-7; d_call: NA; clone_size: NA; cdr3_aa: CSGRGLGKSEQYF; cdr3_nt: TGCAGTGGCCGCGGGCTTGGGAAAAGCGAGCAGTACTTC
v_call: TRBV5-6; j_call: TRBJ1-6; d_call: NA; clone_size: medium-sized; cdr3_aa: CASSFDRRSRPSPLHF; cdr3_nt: TGTGCCAGCAGCTTTGACAGGAGGTCACGGCCTTCACCCCTCCACTTT
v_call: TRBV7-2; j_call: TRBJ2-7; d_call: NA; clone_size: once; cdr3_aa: CASSLARQDEQYF; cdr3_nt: TGTGCCAGCAGCTTAGCGCGACAGGACGAGCAGTACTTC
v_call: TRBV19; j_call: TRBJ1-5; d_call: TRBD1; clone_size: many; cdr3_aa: CATSRGTGGRQPQHF; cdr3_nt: TGTGCCACCTCAAGAGGGACAGGGGGACGTCAGCCCCAGCATTTT
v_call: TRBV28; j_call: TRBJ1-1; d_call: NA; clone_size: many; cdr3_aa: CASRLRQTPEAFF; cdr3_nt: TGTGCCAGCAGACTTCGGCAGACCCCAGAAGCTTTCTTT
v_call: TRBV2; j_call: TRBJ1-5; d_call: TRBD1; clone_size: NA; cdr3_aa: CASSDRGNQPQHF; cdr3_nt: TGTGCCTCCTCTGACAGGGGGAATCAGCCCCAGCATTTT
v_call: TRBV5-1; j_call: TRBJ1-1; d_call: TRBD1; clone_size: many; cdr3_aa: CASSLRSGQLNTEAFF; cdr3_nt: TGCGCCAGCAGCTTGAGGTCGGGACAGCTGAACACTGAAGCTTTCTTT
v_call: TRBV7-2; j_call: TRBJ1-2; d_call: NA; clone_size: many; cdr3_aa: CASSSPRGGGGGYTF; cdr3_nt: TGTGCCAGCAGCTCGCCACGGGGGGGGGGAGGTGGCTACACCTTC
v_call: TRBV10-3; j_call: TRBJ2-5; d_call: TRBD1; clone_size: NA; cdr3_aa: CAIRQRDRGVGETQYF; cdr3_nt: TGTGCCATCAGACAAAGGGACAGGGGAGTGGGAGAGACCCAGTACTTC
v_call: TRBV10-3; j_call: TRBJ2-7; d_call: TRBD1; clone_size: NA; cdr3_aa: CAIRVGQASSYEQYF; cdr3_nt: TGTGCCATCAGGGTGGGACAGGCGAGCTCCTACGAGCAGTACTTC
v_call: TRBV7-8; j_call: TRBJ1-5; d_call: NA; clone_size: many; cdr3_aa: CASSLVQLNQPQHF; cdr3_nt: TGTGCCAGCAGCTTAGTACAGCTTAATCAGCCCCAGCATTTT
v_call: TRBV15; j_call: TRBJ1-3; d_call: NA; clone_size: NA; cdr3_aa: CATSTGSGNTIYF; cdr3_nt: TGTGCCACCAGCACAGGCTCTGGAAACACCATATATTTT
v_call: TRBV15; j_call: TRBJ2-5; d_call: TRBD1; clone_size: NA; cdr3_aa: CATSNGQGAPLETQYF; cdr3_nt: TGTGCCACCAGCAACGGACAGGGGGCCCCCCTGGAGACCCAGTACTTC
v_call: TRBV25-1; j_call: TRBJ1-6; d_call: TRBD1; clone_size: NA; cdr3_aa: CASRATGQGASPLHF; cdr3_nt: TGTGCCAGCCGCGCCACCGGACAGGGGGCATCACCCCTCCACTTT
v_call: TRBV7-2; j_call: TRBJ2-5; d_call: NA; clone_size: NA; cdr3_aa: CASSRLDVQETQYF; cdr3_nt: TGTGCCAGCAGCCGTTTGGACGTTCAAGAGACCCAGTACTTC
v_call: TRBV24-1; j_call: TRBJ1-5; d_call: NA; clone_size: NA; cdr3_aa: CATSDPGNQPQHF; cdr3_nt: TGTGCCACCAGTGACCCCGGGAATCAGCCCCAGCATTTT
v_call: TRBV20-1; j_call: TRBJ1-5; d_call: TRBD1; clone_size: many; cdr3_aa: CSAPRDRGSNQPQHF; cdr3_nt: TGCAGTGCTCCACGGGACAGGGGTAGCAATCAGCCCCAGCATTTT
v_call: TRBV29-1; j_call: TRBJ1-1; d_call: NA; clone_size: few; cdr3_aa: CSVPAASTEAFF; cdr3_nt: TGCAGCGTCCCGGCCGCAAGCACTGAAGCTTTCTTT
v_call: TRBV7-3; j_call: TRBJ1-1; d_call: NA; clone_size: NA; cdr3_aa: CASSSQSTDMNTEAFF; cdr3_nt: TGTGCCAGCAGTTCCCAATCGACAGATATGAACACTGAAGCTTTCTTT
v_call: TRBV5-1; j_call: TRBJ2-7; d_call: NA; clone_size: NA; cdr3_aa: CASSLVGKQLHEQYF; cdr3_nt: TGTGCCAGCAGCTTAGTAGGGAAGCAGCTCCACGAGCAGTACTTC
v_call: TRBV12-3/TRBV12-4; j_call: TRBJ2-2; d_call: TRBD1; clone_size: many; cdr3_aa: CASSQGQGTGELFF; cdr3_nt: TGTGCCAGCAGTCAGGGACAGGGGACCGGGGAGCTGTTTTTT
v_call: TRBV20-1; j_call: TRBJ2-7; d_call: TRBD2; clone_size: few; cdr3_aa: CSARDWTSGSSEQYF; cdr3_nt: TGCAGTGCTAGAGATTGGACTAGCGGGAGTAGTGAGCAGTACTTC
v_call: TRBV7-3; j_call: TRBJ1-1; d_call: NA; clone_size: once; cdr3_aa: CASSLQTEAFF; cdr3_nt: TGTGCCAGCAGCTTACAAACTGAAGCTTTCTTT
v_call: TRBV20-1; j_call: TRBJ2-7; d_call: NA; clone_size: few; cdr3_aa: CSARDSYEQYF; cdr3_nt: TGCAGTGCTAGAGACTCCTACGAGCAGTACTTC
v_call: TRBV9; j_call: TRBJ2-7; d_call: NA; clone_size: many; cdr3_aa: CASSVGGGTDYEQYF; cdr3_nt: TGTGCCAGCAGCGTAGGCGGAGGAACTGACTACGAGCAGTACTTC
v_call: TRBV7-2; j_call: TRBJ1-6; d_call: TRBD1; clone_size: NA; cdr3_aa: CASSTPGQGFPGMNSPLHF; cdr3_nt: TGTGCCAGCAGCACGCCGGGACAGGGGTTCCCCGGAATGAATTCACCCCTCCACTTT
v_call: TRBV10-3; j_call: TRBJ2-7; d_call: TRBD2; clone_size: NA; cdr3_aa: CAISDRVAGLVGNEQYF; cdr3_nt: TGTGCCATCAGTGATAGAGTAGCGGGATTAGTAGGTAACGAGCAGTACTTC
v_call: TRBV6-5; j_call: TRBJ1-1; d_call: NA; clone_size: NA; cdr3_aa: CASRYGDTEAFF; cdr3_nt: TGTGCCAGCCGGTACGGTGACACTGAAGCTTTCTTT
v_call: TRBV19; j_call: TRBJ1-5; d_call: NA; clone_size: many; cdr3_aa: CASSQGLNQPQHF; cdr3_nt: TGTGCCAGTAGTCAGGGGTTGAATCAGCCCCAGCATTTT
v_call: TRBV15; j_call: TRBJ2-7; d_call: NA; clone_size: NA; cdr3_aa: CATSGWGEQYF; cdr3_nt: TGTGCCACCAGTGGGTGGGGCGAGCAGTACTTC
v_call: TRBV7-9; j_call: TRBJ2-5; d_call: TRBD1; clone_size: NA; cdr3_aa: CASSLAGTGEETQYF; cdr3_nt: TGTGCCAGCAGCTTAGCCGGGACAGGGGAAGAGACCCAGTACTTC